This TCR beta chain came from a study of blood T cell repertoires in COVID-19. About the study: Collection of acute and convalescent COVID-19 samples took place in the United States, Italy and Spain. T cells, B-cell-depleted T cells, or PBMCs supplied cDNA or gDNA.

In the original analysis: By means of reference gene primer amplification, nucleated cell counts were estimated. TCRdb's table, derived via immunoSEQ multiplex PCR, lists solely in-frame clones and lacks some. The V and J calls and clone size come from that table; D and trimming were worked out from the DNA. In the table there are around 120,000 clones, roughly 80% of which are singletons. This CDR3 comprises 13 residues. From germline, CDR1 is SGHTA and CDR2 FQGTGA. Trimming took 0 bases from V and 7 from J, leaving 7 bases between them. Sequencing was done on a sample of peripheral blood. The rearrangement joins TRBV7-3 to TRBJ1-5; perhaps TRBD1 as D (5 bases). This receptor was identified in a man between 65 and 85 years old with acute or convalescent COVID-19. In nucleotides, the CDR3 is TGTGCCAGCAGCTTAACGGAGGGGCAGCCCCAGCATTTT. Translating it yields CASSLTEGQPQHF.